This T cell receptor (beta chain) came from a study of identifying expanded T cells in peripheral blood. Study-wide findings and caveats: Across healthy donors, higher total template counts meant significantly greater approximately two-week count variance.

Sequencing used immunoSEQ multiplex PCR; TCRdb keeps in-frame clones, though not all of them. The table lists some 90,000 clones, more than 75% of them singletons, with over 5% in the top ten. Comments on this clone: Its target is unknown.

CDR3 length: 13 residues. Trimming shortened V by 4 bases and J by 2 bases, and 9 bases separated the two germline ends. CDR1 and CDR2 (germline): SGHRS, YFSETQ. Sequencing used blood. The chain employs TRBV5-1 and TRBJ1-2; TRBD1 might be the D (6 bases). The TCR originated in a person aged 18 to 69 in good health. The CDR3 is CASSGGPNYGYTF. The CDR3 bases are TGCGCCAGCAGCGGGGGGCCCAACTATGGCTACACCTTC.